One sample yielded the 20 T cell receptor beta chains listed below, sequenced in a study of T cells after yellow fever vaccination (dated by TCRdb to 2018 to 2020). The treatment or condition label for this specimen denotes: live attenuated yellow fever vaccine strain. The library was obtained by 5' RACE. TCRdb lists the instrument as Illumina NovaSeq 6000. TCRdb cleaned the public reads at Q25 with fastp, built clones with MiXCR and kept in-frame beta chains. Here each entry gathers all rows of one CDR3 protein and keeps the most common genes and DNA. This sample has roughly 170,000 distinct CDR3 sequences in its table, and 7% to 10% of those were observed once. In total, the top ten clones hold approximately 39% of the sample. Sequencing used CD8+ T cells sorted from PBMCs, obtained 45 days after the yellow fever booster vaccination. All receptors derive from a young man who received the YFV17D yellow fever vaccine.

This clonotype was detected only a few times. The CDR3 nucleotides are TGCAGTGCTAGTCCGGGACACTCCTACAATGAGCAGTTCTTC. Translation: CSASPGHSYNEQFF. V and J are TRBV20-1 and TRBJ2-1; D is perhaps TRBD1 (6 bases). V was clipped by 3 bases and J by 0 bases, with 9 bases between them. There are 14 residues in the CDR3. Germline-derived CDR1 and CDR2 are DFQATT and SNEGSKA (reference sequence).

This clonotype was picked up a small number of times. The chain uses TRBV27 and TRBJ2-5; D is unclear. The CDR3 extends over 10 amino acids. The ends were cut back, 7 bases at V and 5 bases at J, with 5 bases in the middle. Germline V CDR1 and CDR2: MNHEY, SMNVEV (reference sequence). The CDR3 region has the DNA TGTGCCAGCATACTGGAGACCCAGTACTTC. Translating it yields CASILETQYF.

This clonotype was seen more than once but under ten times. The chain joins TRBV27 to TRBJ2-1; weak D call: TRBD2 (7 bases). Per the germline V gene, CDR1 is MNHEY and CDR2 is SMNVEV (reference sequence). The V gene lost 7 bases and the J gene lost 12 bases, with 25 bases spanning the gap. This CDR3 has 15 amino acids. For the CDR3, the DNA is TGTGCCAGCACCTCTGGGGGAGGGCCGGCGGGGGCGCAGTTCTTC. Amino acid sequence: CASTSGGGPAGAQFF.

At least ten counts were recorded for this clonotype. This chain connects TRBV7-2 to TRBJ2-3, with 11 bases lining up with TRBD2. Germline V gene data show CDR1 as SGHTA and CDR2 as FQGNSA. With V trimmed by 1 base and J by 0 bases, 9 bases remained unmatched. The CDR3 totals 19 residues. Here the CDR3 reads CASSLVSGGDLASTDTQYF. In DNA form, the CDR3 reads TGTGCCAGCAGCTTAGTTAGCGGGGGGGATCTAGCCAGCACAGATACGCAGTATTTT. The full variable domain, completed using reference TRBV7-2 and TRBJ2-3, is GAGVSQSPSNKVTEKGKDVELRCDPISGHTALYWYRQSLGQGLEFLIYFQGNSAPDKSGLPSDRFSAERTGGSVSTLTIQRTQQEDSAVYLCASSLVSGGDLASTDTQYFGPGTRLTVL.

This clonotype was seen only a few times. The CDR3 loop is CASSPSVAFTGELFF. The CDR3 region has the DNA TGTGCCAGCTCACCGTCTGTCGCTTTCACCGGGGAGCTGTTTTTT. The chain carries TRBV18 and TRBJ2-2; D is unclear. From germline, CDR1 is KGHSH and CDR2 LQKENI. CDR3 length: 15 residues. V was shortened by 3 bases and J by 4 bases, with 12 bases between the two germline ends.

This clonotype has ten or more counts. The rearrangement uses TRBV7-6 and TRBJ2-1; TRBD1 matches at 10 bases. The CDR3 runs to 16 residues. Looked up from germline, CDR1 is SGHVS and CDR2 is FNYEAQ. V shed 5 bases, J shed 6 bases, and the junction held 10 bases outside the gene matches. CDR3 sequence (DNA): TGTGCCAGCAGCCCCAGGCCCGGGACAGGGGCCAATGAGCAGTTCTTC. It encodes CASSPRPGTGANEQFF.

The chain is built from TRBV5-6 and TRBJ2-1, with 9 bases fitting TRBD2. Looked up from germline, CDR1 is SGHDT and CDR2 is YYEEEE. The ends lost 0 bases at V and 10 bases at J; junction bases unmatched: 8. The CDR3 has 15 amino acids. The CDR3 region is CASSLGGGGAAEQFF. The DNA of the CDR3 is TGTGCCAGCAGCTTGGGAGGCGGGGGGGCAGCCGAGCAGTTCTTC.

DNA for the CDR3: TGTGCCACTCTTGCGGCAGGGAGGTACGAGCAGTACGTC. Translated: CATLAAGRYEQYV. The chain links TRBV6-2 or TRBV6-3 to TRBJ2-7; possible D gene TRBD2, 6 bases. Germline CDR1 MNHEY, CDR2 SVGEGT. This CDR3 is built from 13 residues. Trimming pared 10 bases from V and 4 bases from J, leaving 17 bases between.

This clonotype has a handful of counts. The J gene is TRBJ2-1, the V gene TRBV27, with D perhaps matching TRBD2 (5 bases). This CDR3 is built from 12 residues. V was cut by 7 bases and J by 3 bases, with 7 bases left in between. Germline V lookup: CDR1 MNHEY, CDR2 SMNVEV (reference sequence). The CDR3 reads CASKRIYNEQFF. CDR3 coding DNA: TGTGCCAGCAAGCGGATCTACAATGAGCAGTTCTTC.

This clonotype has a handful of counts. The CDR3 is CASKKGVEGYTF. The CDR3 region has the DNA TGTGCCAGTAAGAAGGGCGTGGAAGGCTACACCTTC. This sequence joins TRBV19 and TRBJ1-2; D gene ambiguous. V was clipped by 7 bases and J by 8 bases, with 14 bases between them. CDR1 is LNHDA, CDR2 SQIVND, per germline (reference sequence). This CDR3 is 12 amino acids long.

The chain links TRBV11-2 to TRBJ2-1, with D possibly called TRBD1 or TRBD2 (5 bases each). CDR1 SGHAT and CDR2 FQNNGV come from the germline V gene. The CDR3 covers 16 residues. V lost 4 bases, J lost 0 bases, and 13 bases lay in between. The CDR3 loop is CASSSVLGVSYNEQFF. The DNA of the CDR3 is TGTGCCAGCAGCTCAGTGTTGGGGGTCTCCTACAATGAGCAGTTCTTC.

The chain couples TRBV5-5 to TRBJ1-1; unclear D gene. The V gene's germline CDR1 is SGHKS and CDR2 YYEKEE (reference sequence). This CDR3 has 11 amino acids. Trimming left V 6 bases short and J 4 bases short, with 7 bases between. Written as DNA, the CDR3 is TGTGCCAGCACCCAAAGCACTGAAGCTTTCTTT. Amino acids: CASTQSTEAFF.

This clonotype appeared many times. J is TRBJ2-3 and V is TRBV5-1; D gene ambiguous. CDR3 length: 15 amino acids. Germline-derived CDR1 and CDR2 are SGHRS and YFSETQ. V shed 0 bases and J shed 4 bases, with 12 bases lying between them. For the CDR3, the DNA is TGCGCCAGCAGCTTGGCGCTGGGATTGCCAGATACGCAGTATTTT. Its translation: CASSLALGLPDTQYF.

The V and J genes are TRBV7-2 and TRBJ1-5; 7 bases line up with TRBD1. After removal of 1 base from V and 4 bases from J, the junction contained 10 bases not matched to a gene. The CDR3 totals 17 residues. Germline V CDR1 and CDR2: SGHTA, FQGNSA. This CDR3 is CASSLDAGQYGNQPQHF. CDR3 in DNA: TGTGCCAGCAGCTTAGACGCGGGACAGTATGGTAATCAGCCCCAGCATTTT.

The chain couples TRBV7-2 to TRBJ2-3; tentatively, D is TRBD1 (5 bases). There are 14 residues in the CDR3. V was shortened by 3 bases and J by 2 bases, with 9 bases between the two germline ends. Germline V lookup: CDR1 SGHTA, CDR2 FQGNSA. For the CDR3, the DNA is TGTGCCAGCAGCTTTTCAGGGCCCACAGATACGCAGTATTTT. Amino acids: CASSFSGPTDTQYF.

This clonotype showed up many times. J is TRBJ2-2 and V is TRBV7-8; D uncertain. Trimming took off 1 base at V and 6 bases at J, with 9 bases between the two ends. CDR1 is SGHVS and CDR2 is FQNEAQ in the germline V gene. The CDR3 totals 14 residues. The CDR3 loop is CASSLDWVAGELFF. CDR3 DNA sequence: TGTGCCAGCAGCTTAGATTGGGTTGCCGGGGAGCTGTTTTTT.

This clonotype has only a few counts. The rearrangement uses TRBV10-3 and TRBJ1-1; D remains ambiguous. Trimming left V 2 bases short and J 0 bases short, with 10 bases between. Germline CDR1 is ENHRY and CDR2 is SYGVKD. CDR3 length: 15 amino acids. Written as DNA, the CDR3 is TGTGCCATCAGTGAGGGAGTTTTGGTGAACACTGAAGCTTTCTTT. This gives the protein CAISEGVLVNTEAFF.

This clonotype was picked up many times. J is TRBJ2-5 and V is TRBV29-1; the D gene could be TRBD1 or TRBD2 (5 bases each). CDR3 size: 12 residues. V was cut by 5 bases and J by 1 base, with 8 bases left in between. The germline gives CDR1 SQVTM, CDR2 ANQGSEA. CDR3 loop: CSVSGLQETQYF. The CDR3 nucleotides are TGCAGCGTTTCGGGGCTCCAAGAGACCCAGTACTTC.

This clonotype turned up a few times. The genes are TRBV21-1 and TRBJ1-2. TRBV21-1 is deemed a pseudogene. This CDR3 has 20 amino acids. As DNA, the CDR3 is TGTGCCAGCAGCAAAGTCGCGCTCAGTCCGAACCGCCAATTTAACTATGGCTACACCTTC. Its protein is CASSKVALSPNRQFNYGYTF.

The sample holds a few counts of this clonotype. The chain carries TRBV6-5 and TRBJ2-7; D may be TRBD2 (5 bases). Trimming took 6 bases from V and 1 from J, leaving 13 bases between them. Germline CDR1 is MNHEY and CDR2 is SVGAGI. CDR3 length: 14 residues. CDR3 in DNA: TGTGCCAGCAGGGTAAGCGGTATGTCCTACGAGCAGTACTTC. Translating it yields CASRVSGMSYEQYF.